Given below is one TCR beta chain in context. The data stem from a study of blood T cell repertoires in COVID-19. Trimming took off 4 bases at V and 7 bases at J, with 13 bases between the two ends. The CDR3 totals 12 residues. Germline loops: CDR1 GTSNPN, CDR2 SVGIG (reference sequence). Under the authors' procedure: Amplification of reference gene primers was used by the study to estimate nucleated cell counts. Generated by immunoSEQ multiplex PCR, the TCRdb table keeps only in-frame clones and is missing some. V, J and clone size reflect that table, while D and trimming were determined from the DNA. The sample holds approximately 77,000 clones, 70% to 90% seen once.

This TCR was sampled from a woman aged 55-69 years with acute or convalescent COVID-19. V gene TRBV30 combines with J gene TRBJ1-2; possibly TRBD1 for D (6 bases). The sequencing sample was made of peripheral blood. The CDR3 loop reads CAWNRELTGYTF. As DNA, the CDR3 is TGTGCCTGGAACAGGGAACTGACTGGCTACACCTTC.